Below, 5 T cell receptor beta chains from the same sample are listed, as sequenced in a study of shared clonotypes between healthy human individuals. Profiled with immunoSEQ multiplex PCR; TCRdb holds only in-frame clones, not every one. The sample lists roughly 1,000,000 clones, approximately 80% occurring once. Sequencing used memory CD4+ T cells from PBMCs. The subset: CD45RA-negative fraction. These receptors were obtained from a man in his late teens or twenties in good health. Some clones in this sample may be carry-over from other donors' samples.

The chain is built from TRBV28 and TRBJ2-2; 9 bases fit TRBD1. This CDR3 spans 15 amino acids. Germline V CDR1 and CDR2: MDHEN, SYDVKM. Trimming at V came to 6 bases and at J to 5 bases, leaving 7 bases not matched to a gene. Here the CDR3 DNA reads TGTGCCAGCAGGCCCGGGACAGGGAGGACCGGGGAGCTGTTTTTT. This sequence encodes CASRPGTGRTGELFF.

The rearrangement uses TRBV29-1 and TRBJ1-1; D gene unclear. CDR3 size: 11 residues. The V gene's germline CDR1 is SQVTM and CDR2 ANQGSEA. Trimming stripped 1 base from V and 6 bases from J, with 6 bases between. CDR3 region: CSVEGYAEAFF. Here the CDR3 DNA reads TGCAGCGTTGAAGGTTATGCTGAAGCTTTCTTT.

In DNA form, the CDR3 reads TGTGCCAGCAGTTCCTGGGCGGGAGGGCCTGAAGATACGCAGTATTTT. This gives the protein CASSSWAGGPEDTQYF. The chain recombines TRBV5-4 with TRBJ2-3, with 9 bases matching TRBD2. Germline values: CDR1 SGHNT, CDR2 YYREEE (reference sequence). Losses at the gene ends were 5 bases for V and 5 bases for J; bases not matched to a gene: 12. CDR3 length: 16 amino acids.

The CDR3 here is CAISDTTADPYEQYF. The CDR3 DNA is TGTGCCATCAGTGACACGACAGCCGACCCCTACGAGCAGTACTTC. V and J are TRBV10-3 and TRBJ2-7; D is possibly TRBD1 (5 bases). The germline V and J ends were trimmed by 3 bases and 2 bases, with 14 bases remaining between them. The CDR3 sequence is 15 residues long. CDR1 ENHRY and CDR2 SYGVKD come from the germline V gene.

The V gene is TRBV25-1, the J gene TRBJ2-1; D possibly corresponds to TRBD1 (6 bases). V was shortened by 4 bases and J by 0 bases, with 13 bases between the two germline ends. CDR3 length: 16 residues. The V gene's germline CDR1 is MGHDK and CDR2 SYGVNS. The CDR3 nucleotides read TGTGCCAGCAGTGGAACCACAGGGATCTCCTACAATGAGCAGTTCTTC. This sequence encodes CASSGTTGISYNEQFF.